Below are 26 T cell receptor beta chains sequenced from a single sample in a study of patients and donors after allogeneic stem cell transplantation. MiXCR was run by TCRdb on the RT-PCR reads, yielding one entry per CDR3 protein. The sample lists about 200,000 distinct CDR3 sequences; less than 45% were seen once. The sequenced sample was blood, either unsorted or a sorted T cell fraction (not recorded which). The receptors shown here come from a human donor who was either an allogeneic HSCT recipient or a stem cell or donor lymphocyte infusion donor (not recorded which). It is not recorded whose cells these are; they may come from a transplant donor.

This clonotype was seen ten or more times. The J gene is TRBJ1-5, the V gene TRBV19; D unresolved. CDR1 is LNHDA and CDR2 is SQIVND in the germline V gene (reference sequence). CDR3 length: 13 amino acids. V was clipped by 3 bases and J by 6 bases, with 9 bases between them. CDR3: CASSIDIAQPQHF. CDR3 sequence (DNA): TGTGCCAGTAGTATTGATATTGCTCAGCCCCAGCATTTT.

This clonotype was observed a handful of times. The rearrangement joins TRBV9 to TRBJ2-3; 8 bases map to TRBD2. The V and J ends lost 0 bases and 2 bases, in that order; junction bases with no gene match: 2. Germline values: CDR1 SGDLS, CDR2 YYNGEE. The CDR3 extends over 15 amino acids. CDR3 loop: CASSVGAGDTDTQYF. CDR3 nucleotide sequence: TGTGCCAGCAGCGTAGGAGCGGGAGACACAGATACGCAGTATTTT. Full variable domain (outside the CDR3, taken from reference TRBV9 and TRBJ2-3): DSGVTQTPKHLITATGQRVTLRCSPRSGDLSVYWYQQSLDQGLQFLIQYYNGEERAKGNILERFSAQQFPDLHSELNLSSLELGDSALYFCASSVGAGDTDTQYFGPGTRLTVL.

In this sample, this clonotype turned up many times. The CDR3 loop is CASSLGDTVGNTEAFF. Written as DNA, the CDR3 is TGTGCCAGCAGTTTAGGGGATACAGTGGGGAACACTGAAGCTTTCTTT. The rearrangement links TRBV12-3 or TRBV12-4 to TRBJ1-1; D is unresolved. The CDR3 extends over 16 amino acids. V was cut by 1 base and J by 1 base, with 13 bases left in between.

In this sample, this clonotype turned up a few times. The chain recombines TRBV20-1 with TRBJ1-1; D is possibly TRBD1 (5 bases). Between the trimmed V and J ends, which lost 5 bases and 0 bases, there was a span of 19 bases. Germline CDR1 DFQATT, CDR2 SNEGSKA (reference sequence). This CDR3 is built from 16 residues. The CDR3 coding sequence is TGCAGTGCTGTAAGGGACCAAATTGGGATGAACACTGAAGCTTTCTTT. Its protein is CSAVRDQIGMNTEAFF.

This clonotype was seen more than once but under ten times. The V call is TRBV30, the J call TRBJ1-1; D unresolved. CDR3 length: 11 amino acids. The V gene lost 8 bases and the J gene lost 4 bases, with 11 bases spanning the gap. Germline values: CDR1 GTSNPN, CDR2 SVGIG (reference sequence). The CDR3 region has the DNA TGTGCCCAGACATGGGTCACTGAAGCTTTCTTT. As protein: CAQTWVTEAFF.

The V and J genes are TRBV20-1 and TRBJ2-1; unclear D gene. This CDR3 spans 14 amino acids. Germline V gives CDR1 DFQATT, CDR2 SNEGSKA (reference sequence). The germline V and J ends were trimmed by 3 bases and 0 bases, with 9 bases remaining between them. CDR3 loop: CSASRQISYNEQFF. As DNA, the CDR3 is TGCAGTGCTAGTAGGCAGATCTCCTACAATGAGCAGTTCTTC.

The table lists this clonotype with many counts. This CDR3 reads CASRQRGAYTEAFF. The CDR3 DNA is TGTGCCAGCAGACAACGGGGGGCTTACACTGAAGCTTTCTTT. The rearrangement joins TRBV7-9 to TRBJ1-1; D perhaps matches TRBD1 (6 bases). This CDR3 has 14 residues. Germline V gene data show CDR1 as SEHNR and CDR2 as FQNEAQ (reference sequence). Trimming left V 6 bases short and J 3 bases short, with 14 bases between.

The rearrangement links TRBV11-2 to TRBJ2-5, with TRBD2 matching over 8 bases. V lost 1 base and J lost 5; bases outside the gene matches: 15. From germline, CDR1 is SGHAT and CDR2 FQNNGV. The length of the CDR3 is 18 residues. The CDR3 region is CASSLGPAPSGSHETQYF. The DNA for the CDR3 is TGTGCCAGCAGCTTAGGCCCTGCACCAAGCGGGAGCCACGAGACCCAGTACTTC. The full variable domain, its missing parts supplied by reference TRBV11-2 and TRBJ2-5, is EAGVAQSPRYKIIEKRQSVAFWCNPISGHATLYWYQQILGQGPKLLIQFQNNGVVDDSQLPKDRFSAERLKGVDSTLKIQPAKLEDSAVYLCASSLGPAPSGSHETQYFGPGTRLLVL.

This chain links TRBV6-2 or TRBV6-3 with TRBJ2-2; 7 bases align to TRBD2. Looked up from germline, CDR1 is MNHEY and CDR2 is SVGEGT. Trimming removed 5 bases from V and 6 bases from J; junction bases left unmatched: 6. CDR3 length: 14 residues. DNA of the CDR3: TGTGCCAGCAGTCCCCGGGGAGGGCCCGGGGAGCTGTTTTTT. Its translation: CASSPRGGPGELFF.

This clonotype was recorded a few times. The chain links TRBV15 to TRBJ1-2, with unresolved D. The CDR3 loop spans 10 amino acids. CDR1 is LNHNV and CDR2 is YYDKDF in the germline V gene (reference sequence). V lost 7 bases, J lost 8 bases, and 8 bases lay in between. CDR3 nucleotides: TGTGCCACCATGGGTTTGGGCTACACCTTC. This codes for CATMGLGYTF.

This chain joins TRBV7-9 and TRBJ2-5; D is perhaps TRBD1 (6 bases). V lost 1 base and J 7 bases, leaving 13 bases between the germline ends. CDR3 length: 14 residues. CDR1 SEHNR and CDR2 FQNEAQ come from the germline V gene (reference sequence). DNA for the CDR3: TGTGCCAGCAGCTTAGGGACAGAATACGGGACCCAGTACTTC. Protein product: CASSLGTEYGTQYF.

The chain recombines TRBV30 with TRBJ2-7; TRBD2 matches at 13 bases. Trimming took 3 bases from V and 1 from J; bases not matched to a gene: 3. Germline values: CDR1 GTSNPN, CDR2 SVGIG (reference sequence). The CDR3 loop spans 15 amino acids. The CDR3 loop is CAWSRTSGSSYEQYF. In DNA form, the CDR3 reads TGTGCCTGGAGCCGGACTAGCGGGAGTTCCTACGAGCAGTACTTC.

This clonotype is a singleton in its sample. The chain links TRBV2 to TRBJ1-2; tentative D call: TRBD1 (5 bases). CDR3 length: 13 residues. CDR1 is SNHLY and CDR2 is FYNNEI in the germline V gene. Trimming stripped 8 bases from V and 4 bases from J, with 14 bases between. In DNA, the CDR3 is TGTGCCAGCGCCCAGGGTGTGGGCTATGGCTACACCTTC. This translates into CASAQGVGYGYTF. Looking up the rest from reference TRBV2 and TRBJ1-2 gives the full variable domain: EPEVTQTPSHQVTQMGQEVILRCVPISNHLYFYWYRQILGQKVEFLVSFYNNEISEKSEIFDDQFSVERPDGSNFTLKIRSTKLEDSAMYFCASAQGVGYGYTFGSGTRLTVV.

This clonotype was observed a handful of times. The CDR3 coding sequence is TGTGCCAGCAGCCCCATGATTTGGGGGGCAAGGGAAAAACTGTTTTTT. Its protein is CASSPMIWGAREKLFF. The chain recombines TRBV28 with TRBJ1-4; D perhaps matches TRBD1 (6 bases). Germline loops: CDR1 MDHEN, CDR2 SYDVKM. The ends were cut back, 6 bases at V and 8 bases at J, with 22 bases in the middle. This CDR3 is built from 16 residues.

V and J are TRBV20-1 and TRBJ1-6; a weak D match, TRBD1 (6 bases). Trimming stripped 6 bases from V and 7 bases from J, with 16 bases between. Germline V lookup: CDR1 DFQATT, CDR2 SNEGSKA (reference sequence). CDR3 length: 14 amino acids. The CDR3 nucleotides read TGCAGTGCCCGAGGGGGGACGGGGAATTCACCCCTCCACTTT. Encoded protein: CSARGGTGNSPLHF.

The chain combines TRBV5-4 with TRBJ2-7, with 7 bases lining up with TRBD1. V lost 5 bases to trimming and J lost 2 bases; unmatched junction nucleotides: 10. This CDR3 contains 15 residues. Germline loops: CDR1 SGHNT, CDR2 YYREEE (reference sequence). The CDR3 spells CASRRGQGIPYEQYF. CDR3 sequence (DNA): TGTGCCAGCAGAAGGGGGCAGGGCATCCCCTACGAGCAGTACTTC.

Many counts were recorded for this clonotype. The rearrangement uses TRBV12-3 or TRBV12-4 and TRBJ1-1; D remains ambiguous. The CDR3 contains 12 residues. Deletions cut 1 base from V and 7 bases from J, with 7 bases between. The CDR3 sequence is CASSLGQLEAFF. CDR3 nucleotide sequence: TGTGCCAGCAGTTTAGGGCAGCTTGAAGCTTTCTTT.

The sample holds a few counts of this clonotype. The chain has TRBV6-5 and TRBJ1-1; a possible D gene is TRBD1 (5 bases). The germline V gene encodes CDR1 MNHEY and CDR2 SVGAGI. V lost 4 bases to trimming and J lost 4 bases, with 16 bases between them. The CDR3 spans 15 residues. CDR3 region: CASSSLGGIGTEAFF. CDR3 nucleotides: TGTGCCAGCAGTTCGCTGGGGGGGATCGGCACTGAAGCTTTCTTT.

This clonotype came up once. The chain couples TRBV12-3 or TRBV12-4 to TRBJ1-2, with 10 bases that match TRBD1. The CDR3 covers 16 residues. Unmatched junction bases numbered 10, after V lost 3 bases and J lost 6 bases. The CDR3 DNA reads TGTGCCAGCAGTTTGACCGGGACAGGGGAGAGCGATGGCTACACCTTC. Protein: CASSLTGTGESDGYTF.

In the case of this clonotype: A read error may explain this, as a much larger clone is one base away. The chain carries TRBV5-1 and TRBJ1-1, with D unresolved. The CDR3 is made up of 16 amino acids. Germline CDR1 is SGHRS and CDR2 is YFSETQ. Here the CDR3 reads CASSLGVRTLRTEPFF. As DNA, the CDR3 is TGCGCCAGCAGCTTGGGAGTCAGAACCTTGAGAACTGAACCTTTCTTT.

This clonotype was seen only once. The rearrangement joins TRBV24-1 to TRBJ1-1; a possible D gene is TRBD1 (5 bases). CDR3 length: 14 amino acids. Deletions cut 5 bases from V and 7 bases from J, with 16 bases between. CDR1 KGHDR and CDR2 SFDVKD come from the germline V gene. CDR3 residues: CATSAVGGAGEAFF. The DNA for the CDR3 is TGTGCCACCAGTGCCGTAGGAGGGGCTGGTGAAGCTTTCTTT.

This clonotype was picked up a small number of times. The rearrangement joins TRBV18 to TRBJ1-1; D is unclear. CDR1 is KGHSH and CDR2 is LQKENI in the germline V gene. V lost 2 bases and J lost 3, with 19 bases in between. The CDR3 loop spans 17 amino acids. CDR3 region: CASSPRSPVPVDTEAFF. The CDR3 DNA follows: TGTGCCAGCTCACCAAGGTCGCCAGTCCCCGTAGACACTGAAGCTTTCTTT.

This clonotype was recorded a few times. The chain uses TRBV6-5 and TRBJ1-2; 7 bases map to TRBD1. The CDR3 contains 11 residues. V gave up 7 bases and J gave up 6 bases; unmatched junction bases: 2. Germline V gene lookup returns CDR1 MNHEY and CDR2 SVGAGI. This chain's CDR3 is CASNDRDGYTF. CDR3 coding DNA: TGTGCCAGCAATGACAGGGATGGCTACACCTTC.

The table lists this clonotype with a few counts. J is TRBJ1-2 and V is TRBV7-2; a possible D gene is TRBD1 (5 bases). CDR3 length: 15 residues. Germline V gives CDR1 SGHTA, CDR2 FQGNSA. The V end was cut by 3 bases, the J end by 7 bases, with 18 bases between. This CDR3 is CASSLIQEGGFGYTF. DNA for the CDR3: TGTGCCAGCAGCTTGATACAGGAGGGAGGTTTTGGCTACACCTTC.

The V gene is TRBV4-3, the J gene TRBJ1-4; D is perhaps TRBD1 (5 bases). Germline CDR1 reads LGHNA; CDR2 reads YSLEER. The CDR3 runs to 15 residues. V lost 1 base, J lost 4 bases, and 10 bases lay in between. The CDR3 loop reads CASSQAGGNNEKLFF. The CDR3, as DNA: TGCGCCAGCAGCCAAGCCGGGGGGAATAATGAAAAACTGTTTTTT.

The CDR3 loop reads CASSYVVKGAEAFF. The CDR3 DNA follows: TGTGCCAGCAGTTACGTGGTTAAAGGGGCTGAAGCTTTCTTT. J is TRBJ1-1 and V is TRBV6-5; TRBD1 is a possible D gene (5 bases). Trimming removed 2 bases from V and 6 bases from J, with 13 bases in between. This CDR3 spans 14 amino acids. From germline, CDR1 is MNHEY and CDR2 SVGAGI.